This T cell receptor beta chain was captured in a study of response to subunit inactivated influenza vaccine. General study points: A suggestion made by the authors is that each seasonal influenza vaccination recruits few new T cells.

The CDR3 sequence is 13 residues long. V was pared by 0 bases and J by 4 bases, with 3 bases between. TCRdb re-derived calls from the RT-PCR reads in MiXCR, one entry per CDR3 protein. The sample shows fewer than 250,000 distinct CDR3 sequences, over 13% of them seen only once. With respect to this clonotype: The antigen remains unidentified.

The chain carries TRBV12-3 or TRBV12-4 and TRBJ2-2; D not resolved. Sequencing used CD8+ T cells sorted from PBMCs, obtained around 5 days after vaccination. This TCR was sampled from a man aged 45 to 65 who received an inactivated influenza vaccine. CDR3 protein: CASSLASTGELFF. CDR3 nucleotide sequence: TGTGCCAGCAGTTTAGCCTCCACCGGGGAGCTGTTTTTT.